Shown below are 16 T cell receptor beta chains from a single sample sequenced in a study of blood T cell repertoires in COVID-19. Sequencing used immunoSEQ multiplex PCR; TCRdb keeps in-frame clones, though not all of them. In the table there are about 140,000 clones, approximately 90% of which are singletons. What was sequenced was PBMCs or T cells enriched from blood (not recorded which). The receptors stem from a man aged 45-65 years who had recovered from COVID-19.

The V and J genes are TRBV5-6 and TRBJ2-7; 7 nucleotides match TRBD1. Germline V gives CDR1 SGHDT, CDR2 YYEEEE. The CDR3 sequence is 16 residues long. V gave up 4 bases and J gave up 1 base; unmatched junction bases: 11. CDR3: CASSAPKDRSSYEQYV. The CDR3 DNA is TGTGCCAGCAGCGCTCCCAAGGACAGGTCTTCCTACGAGCAGTACGTC.

This rearrangement joins TRBV7-2 to TRBJ1-1; perhaps TRBD1 as D (5 bases). This CDR3 has 13 residues. CDR1 and CDR2 from the germline V gene are SGHTA and FQGNSA. V dropped 5 bases and J dropped 3 bases, with 10 bases sitting between them. CDR3 sequence: CASSPRVYTEAFF. CDR3 nucleotides: TGTGCCAGCAGCCCCAGGGTATACACTGAAGCTTTCTTT. The whole variable domain, remainder taken from reference TRBV7-2 and TRBJ1-1, is GAGVSQSPSNKVTEKGKDVELRCDPISGHTALYWYRQSLGQGLEFLIYFQGNSAPDKSGLPSDRFSAERTGGSVSTLTIQRTQQEDSAVYLCASSPRVYTEAFFGQGTRLTVV.

This rearrangement joins TRBV30 to TRBJ2-5; D not resolved. The CDR3 has 13 amino acids. The ends were cut back, 2 bases at V and 2 bases at J, with 9 bases in the middle. Germline V lookup: CDR1 GTSNPN, CDR2 SVGIG (reference sequence). The CDR3 sequence is CAWSNPQQETQYF. The CDR3, as DNA: TGTGCCTGGAGTAATCCCCAGCAAGAGACCCAGTACTTC.

The gene calls are TRBV27 and TRBJ2-2; 12 nucleotides align to TRBD2. V lost 2 bases and J lost 5; bases outside the gene matches: 3. Germline V lookup: CDR1 MNHEY, CDR2 SMNVEV (reference sequence). The CDR3 totals 16 residues. CDR3 DNA: TGTGCCAGCAGTTTACTAGCGGGAGGGCGGACCGGGGAGCTGTTTTTT. It specifies CASSLLAGGRTGELFF.

The V and J genes are TRBV9 and TRBJ1-3, with 7 bases fitting TRBD1. V lost 4 bases to trimming and J lost 4 bases; unmatched junction nucleotides: 8. This CDR3 comprises 15 residues. The germline V gene encodes CDR1 SGDLS and CDR2 YYNGEE. The DNA for the CDR3 is TGTGCCAGCAGCTTCATTCCAGGGGGAGGAAACACCATATATTTT. Translating it yields CASSFIPGGGNTIYF.

The rearrangement links TRBV2 to TRBJ1-1; D is uncertain. V was clipped by 8 bases and J by 0 bases, with 10 bases between them. Germline values: CDR1 SNHLY, CDR2 FYNNEI. This CDR3 spans 13 amino acids. This CDR3 is CASFEVMNTEAFF. The CDR3 nucleotides read TGTGCCAGCTTTGAGGTCATGAACACTGAAGCTTTCTTT.

This chain connects TRBV5-4 to TRBJ1-1; tentative D call: TRBD1 (5 bases). Germline CDR1 and CDR2: SGHNT and YYREEE (reference sequence). This CDR3 is built from 13 residues. Trimming removed 5 bases from V and 4 bases from J, with 12 bases in between. CDR3 loop: CASRGGRTTEAFF. The CDR3 DNA is TGTGCCAGCAGGGGGGGGAGAACCACTGAAGCTTTCTTT.

This clone was counted once. The chain has TRBV7-2 and TRBJ1-1, with D unclear. The CDR3 is 14 residues long. Germline values: CDR1 SGHTA, CDR2 FQGNSA. V gave up 1 base and J gave up 7 bases, with 13 bases separating them. The CDR3 loop reads CASSLGSGSREAFF. The DNA for the CDR3 is TGTGCCAGCAGCTTAGGTAGCGGCAGCCGTGAAGCTTTCTTT.

This clone showed up just once. This chain joins TRBV9 and TRBJ2-1; 10 nucleotides agree with TRBD2. The CDR3 spans 18 residues. Germline V lookup: CDR1 SGDLS, CDR2 YYNGEE. J gave up 4 bases and V 4 bases, and 14 bases lay outside the gene matches. CDR3 protein: CASSSRTSLAGLYNEQFF. In DNA form, the CDR3 reads TGTGCCAGCAGCTCCAGAACTTCACTAGCGGGGCTATACAATGAGCAGTTCTTC.

The chain combines TRBV6-2 or TRBV6-3 with TRBJ1-6; D is ambiguous. The CDR3 has 14 amino acids. From germline, CDR1 is MNHEY and CDR2 SVGEGT. Trimming removed 2 bases from V and 7 bases from J, with 9 bases in between. CDR3 protein: CASSYRERNSPLHF. CDR3 nucleotide sequence: TGTGCCAGCAGTTACAGGGAGCGGAATTCACCCCTCCACTTT.

The chain has TRBV6-1 and TRBJ2-4, with 8 bases matching TRBD2. Trimming cost V 1 base and J 4 bases; bases outside gene matches: 3. The CDR3 runs to 15 residues. Germline V lookup: CDR1 MNHNS, CDR2 SASEGT. CDR3 coding DNA: TGTGCCAGCAGTGAAGGACTAGCGAATAAAAACATTCAGTACTTC. As protein: CASSEGLANKNIQYF.

The V and J genes are TRBV12-3 or TRBV12-4 and TRBJ1-2; a possible D gene is TRBD1 (5 bases). V shed 7 bases and J shed 8 bases, with 14 bases lying between them. This CDR3 region has 12 residues. The CDR3 is CASTLRGSGYTF. The CDR3 DNA is TGTGCCAGCACCTTGCGGGGGAGCGGCTACACCTTC.

On this clone itself: A junction end diverges from the germline sequence, so it may reflect a read error. The chain joins TRBV7-7 to TRBJ2-5; possible D gene TRBD2, 6 bases. CDR3 length: 14 amino acids. Germline CDR1 reads SSHAT; CDR2 reads FNYEAQ (reference sequence). CDR3 sequence: CASKRDRGQETQYF. The CDR3 DNA reads TGTGCTAGCAAGAGGGACCGGGGGCAAGAGACCCAGTACTTC.

The rearrangement uses TRBV30 and TRBJ1-6; perhaps TRBD1 as D (6 bases). Germline CDR1 GTSNPN, CDR2 SVGIG (reference sequence). The CDR3 is 15 amino acids. Trimming removed 3 bases at V and 6 bases at J, with 15 bases between. Written as DNA, the CDR3 is TGTGCCTGGAGGGGTTCGGACAGACTTAATTCACCCCTCCACTTT. Protein sequence: CAWRGSDRLNSPLHF.

This chain links TRBV9 with TRBJ2-2; tentative D call: TRBD1 (6 bases). The CDR3 is 16 residues long. V was cut by 1 base and J by 7 bases, with 17 bases left in between. Germline assignment: CDR1 SGDLS and CDR2 YYNGEE. The CDR3, as DNA: TGTGCCAGCAGCGTAACCACAGGGACCGACGGCGGGGAGCTGTTTTTT. As protein: CASSVTTGTDGGELFF.

The genes are TRBV28 and TRBJ1-2; 9 positions agree with TRBD1. The CDR3 sequence is 15 residues long. The germline CDR1 and CDR2 sequences are MDHEN and SYDVKM. V was pared by 8 bases and J by 5 bases, with 12 bases of the junction left unmatched. The CDR3 is CASSQGASRIYGYTF. The CDR3 DNA reads TGTGCCAGCTCACAGGGGGCGAGTAGGATATATGGCTACACCTTC.